The 23 T cell receptor beta chains below come from one sample, sequenced in a study of T-cell memory formation after mild COVID-19. TCRdb redid the calling of the 5' RACE reads with MiXCR, one entry per CDR3 protein. This table has hundreds of thousands of distinct CDR3 sequences, 20% to 25% appearing once. Source material: PBMCs or a T cell subset sorted from them (not recorded which). The receptors come from a man aged 18 to 29 who had mild COVID-19 (a few samples of this study predate the infection). Cell type and time point are not known.

This clonotype was counted only a few times. V is TRBV28 and J is TRBJ1-4; tentatively, D is TRBD1 (6 bases). There are 16 residues in the CDR3. V lost 5 bases and J lost 3, with 16 bases in between. Germline values: CDR1 MDHEN, CDR2 SYDVKM. CDR3 residues: CASSPRGPGSNEKLFF. CDR3 nucleotide sequence: TGTGCCAGCAGTCCCCGGGGGCCTGGCTCTAATGAAAAACTGTTTTTT.

The sample holds a few counts of this clonotype. V gene TRBV6-1 combines with J gene TRBJ2-1, with 8 nucleotides matching TRBD1. The CDR3 covers 15 residues. Germline V gene lookup returns CDR1 MNHNS and CDR2 SASEGT. With V trimmed by 6 bases and J by 3 bases, 7 bases remained unmatched. In DNA, the CDR3 is TGTGCCAGCAGGACCGACAGGGGACTCTACAATGAGCAGTTCTTC. This gives the protein CASRTDRGLYNEQFF.

The rearrangement uses TRBV6-6 and TRBJ2-1; TRBD2 matches 11 bases. The trim removed 1 base at V and 5 bases at J, leaving 1 base unmatched. Germline V gene lookup returns CDR1 MNHNY and CDR2 SVGAGI (reference sequence). The CDR3 totals 15 residues. The CDR3 nucleotides are TGTGCCAGCAGTTACTTTAGCGGGGGGGACAATGAGCAGTTCTTC. As protein: CASSYFSGGDNEQFF.

The V call is TRBV18, the J call TRBJ1-6; 7 bases match TRBD1. The junction had 6 bases not matched to a gene; V was cut back by 3 bases and J by 7 bases. The CDR3 totals 15 residues. Germline V gene lookup returns CDR1 KGHSH and CDR2 LQKENI. CDR3 nucleotide sequence: TGTGCCAGCTCACCGCCGGGACAGCTAAATTCACCCCTCCACTTT. This sequence encodes CASSPPGQLNSPLHF.

V and J are TRBV12-3 or TRBV12-4 and TRBJ2-5, with no clear D. V lost 6 bases and J lost 3, with 8 bases in between. The CDR3 has 12 amino acids. The CDR3, as DNA: TGTGCCAGCAGCCGTATAAAAGAGACCCAGTACTTC. This gives the protein CASSRIKETQYF.

CDR3 DNA: TGCAGTGCTCGGTTGAATGAGCAGTTCTTC. Encoded protein: CSARLNEQFF. The chain carries TRBV20-1 and TRBJ2-1, with no clear D. There are 10 residues in the CDR3. The germline V gene encodes CDR1 DFQATT and CDR2 SNEGSKA (reference sequence). Trimming cost V 5 bases and J 7 bases, with 6 bases left between them.

This clonotype was observed a few times. The chain combines TRBV11-2 with TRBJ2-5; tentative D call: TRBD1 (7 bases). Per germline, CDR1 SGHAT and CDR2 FQNNGV. V lost 1 base and J lost 5, with 17 bases in between. The CDR3 consists of 16 residues. The CDR3 here is CASSLGRAGGYETQYF. DNA for the CDR3: TGTGCCAGCAGCTTAGGGCGTGCAGGGGGGTATGAGACCCAGTACTTC.

The chain joins TRBV7-9 to TRBJ1-3; tentatively, D is TRBD1 (5 bases). This CDR3 has 16 amino acids. The germline gives CDR1 SEHNR, CDR2 FQNEAQ (reference sequence). Deletions cut 5 bases from V and 3 bases from J, with 17 bases between. CDR3 nucleotides: TGTGCCAGCAGCCCCCGGGGGGGAAGAAGTGGAAACACCATATATTTT. Translating gives CASSPRGGRSGNTIYF.

The chain couples TRBV4-2 to TRBJ2-3; 13 bases are shared with TRBD2. The V gene's germline CDR1 is LGHNA and CDR2 YNFKEQ. Unmatched junction bases numbered 10, after V lost 3 bases and J lost 4 bases. This CDR3 contains 18 residues. CDR3 sequence reads: CASSQEATSGGFADTQYF. The DNA for the CDR3 is TGTGCCAGCAGCCAGGAGGCGACTAGCGGGGGGTTCGCAGATACGCAGTATTTT.

The chain employs TRBV6-5 and TRBJ1-2, with D unclear. The V end was cut by 2 bases, the J end by 8 bases, with 6 bases between. Germline V gives CDR1 MNHEY, CDR2 SVGAGI. The CDR3 extends over 11 amino acids. In nucleotides, the CDR3 is TGTGCCAGCAGTTACCCCGGGGGCTACACCTTC. Translating it yields CASSYPGGYTF.

This clonotype was observed a few times. The CDR3 DNA follows: TGTGCCAGCAGCTTGCCAGGGTCCGGGACAGGGCTTGACTATGGCTACACCTTC. Encoded protein: CASSLPGSGTGLDYGYTF. The V and J genes are TRBV5-5 and TRBJ1-2; 9 bases are shared with TRBD1. CDR1 and CDR2 from the germline V gene are SGHKS and YYEKEE (reference sequence). The trim removed 1 base at V and 3 bases at J, leaving 13 bases unmatched. The CDR3 totals 18 residues.

This clonotype was detected a few times. CDR3 coding DNA: TGTGCCAGCAGCCTCACAGCTTACGAGCAGTACTTC. Translation: CASSLTAYEQYF. V gene TRBV7-2 combines with J gene TRBJ2-7, with D unclear. Trimming cost V 5 bases and J 4 bases, with 9 bases left between them. The CDR3 runs to 12 residues. The germline V gene has CDR1 SGHTA and CDR2 FQGNSA.

This clonotype was seen a few times. This chain connects TRBV6-6 to TRBJ2-1, with D perhaps given as TRBD1 or TRBD2 (7 bases each). There are 19 residues in the CDR3. Germline lookup yields CDR1 MNHNY and CDR2 SVGAGI (reference sequence). Trimming left V 0 bases short and J 8 bases short, with 26 bases between. DNA of the CDR3: TGTGCCAGCAGTTACTCGAGGTTGCTAGGGCACAGGGGAGGGGATGAGCAGTTCTTC. As protein: CASSYSRLLGHRGGDEQFF.

The rearrangement uses TRBV20-1 and TRBJ2-5; weak D call: TRBD1 (5 bases). Trimming removed 6 bases from V and 2 bases from J, with 13 bases in between. The CDR3 totals 13 residues. Germline V gene lookup returns CDR1 DFQATT and CDR2 SNEGSKA (reference sequence). CDR3 in DNA: TGCAGTGCGGAGACAGCTAATCAAGAGACCCAGTACTTC. Translated, it gives CSAETANQETQYF.

This clonotype has a handful of counts. The chain links TRBV4-3 to TRBJ1-2; no clear D. Germline V gene data show CDR1 as LGHNA and CDR2 as YSLEER. This CDR3 region has 14 residues. V lost 0 bases to trimming and J lost 2 bases, with 7 bases between them. The CDR3 DNA follows: TGCGCCAGCAGCCAAGATGCGAGGAACTATGGCTACACCTTC. Its protein is CASSQDARNYGYTF.

This chain links TRBV25-1 with TRBJ2-3; the D gene could be TRBD1 or TRBD2 (5 bases each). The CDR3 has 15 amino acids. Trimming stripped 1 base from V and 1 base from J, with 9 bases between. Germline CDR1 is MGHDK and CDR2 is SYGVNS. CDR3 coding DNA: TGTGCCAGCAGTGAATGGGGGAAGGGCACAGATACGCAGTATTTT. Protein product: CASSEWGKGTDTQYF.

This clonotype was seen a few times. The J gene is TRBJ2-5, the V gene TRBV7-9; D unresolved. The germline V gene encodes CDR1 SEHNR and CDR2 FQNEAQ (reference sequence). The V end was cut by 8 bases, the J end by 2 bases, with 12 bases between. The CDR3 is 13 amino acids. CDR3 in DNA: TGTGCCAGCGATGGGGATCTACAAGAGACCCAGTACTTC. Translating it yields CASDGDLQETQYF.

This clonotype was counted ten times or more. The CDR3 sequence is CASSPLWRARSTDTQYF. CDR3 sequence (DNA): TGTGCCAGCAGCCCACTGTGGAGGGCTAGAAGCACAGATACGCAGTATTTT. The chain combines TRBV27 with TRBJ2-3, with D tentatively TRBD2 (6 bases). The CDR3 spans 17 residues. V lost 6 bases, J lost 0 bases, and 19 bases lay in between. Germline lookup yields CDR1 MNHEY and CDR2 SMNVEV (reference sequence).

This chain connects TRBV6-2 or TRBV6-3 to TRBJ2-7; 8 bases map to TRBD1. Trimming removed 8 bases from V and 6 bases from J; junction bases left unmatched: 6. The CDR3 is made up of 12 amino acids. CDR1 and CDR2 from the germline V gene are MNHEY and SVGEGT. CDR3 sequence: CASADRVGEQYF. The CDR3, as DNA: TGTGCCAGCGCGGACAGGGTTGGCGAGCAGTACTTC.

The sample holds a few counts of this clonotype. This rearrangement joins TRBV18 to TRBJ2-1; TRBD2 matches 10 bases. The germline gives CDR1 KGHSH, CDR2 LQKENI. The CDR3 totals 15 residues. With V trimmed by 6 bases and J by 8 bases, 10 bases remained unmatched. The CDR3 loop reads CASSRGLAAEDEQFF. CDR3 nucleotide sequence: TGTGCCAGCTCTCGTGGACTAGCGGCCGAGGATGAGCAGTTCTTC. The full variable domain, with the rest looked up from reference TRBV18 and TRBJ2-1, is NAGVMQNPRHLVRRRGQEARLRCSPMKGHSHVYWYRQLPEEGLKFMVYLQKENIIDESGMPKERFSAEFPKEGPSILRIQQVVRGDSAAYFCASSRGLAAEDEQFFGPGTRLTVL.

The chain joins TRBV6-2 or TRBV6-3 to TRBJ2-7; 11 nucleotides line up with TRBD1. V lost 0 bases and J lost 2; bases outside the gene matches: 9. The germline V gene encodes CDR1 MNHEY and CDR2 SVGEGT. This CDR3 has 18 amino acids. The CDR3 DNA reads TGTGCCAGCAGTTACTCTGACCGGGACAGGGGGTTCCCCTACGAGCAGTACGTC. This encodes CASSYSDRDRGFPYEQYV.

In its sample, this clonotype was seen a few times. The chain links TRBV5-8 to TRBJ1-2; the D is unclear. The CDR3 consists of 12 residues. Germline assignment: CDR1 SGHTS and CDR2 YDEGEE. V lost 5 bases to trimming and J lost 6 bases, with 11 bases between them. CDR3 amino acids: CASSSGWDGYTF. The DNA for the CDR3 is TGTGCCAGCAGTTCAGGCTGGGATGGCTACACCTTC.

The CDR3 sequence is CASSLGSESPLHF. CDR3 DNA sequence: TGTGCCAGCAGCTTAGGGTCGGAGTCACCCCTCCACTTT. V and J are TRBV7-9 and TRBJ1-6, with no clear D. The CDR3 is 13 residues long. Germline V CDR1 and CDR2: SEHNR, FQNEAQ (reference sequence). Trimming pared 1 base from V and 10 bases from J, leaving 8 bases between.